Below are 9 T cell receptor beta chains sequenced from a single sample in a study of naive and memory T cell subsets. Two oligonucleotides, mixed equimolar, formed the beta constant-region primer covering TRBC1 and TRBC2. TCRdb re-called the UMI-ligation and nested PCR reads with MiXCR, one entry per CDR3 protein. The sample lists 130,000 to 150,000 distinct CDR3 sequences, approximately 17% occurring once. What was sequenced was naive CD4+ T cells from blood. The receptors were gathered from a human donor in good health.

Only a few counts were recorded for this clonotype. The rearrangement uses TRBV20-1 and TRBJ2-7; perhaps TRBD2 as D (6 bases). Trimming took 6 bases from V and 11 from J, leaving 17 bases between them. CDR1 DFQATT and CDR2 SNEGSKA come from the germline V gene (reference sequence). There are 11 residues in the CDR3. CDR3 nucleotide sequence: TGCAGTGCCCTACTTAGCGGCCAAGAGTACTTC. This sequence encodes CSALLSGQEYF.

This clonotype has a handful of counts. The chain is built from TRBV27 and TRBJ2-7, with a weak D call TRBD1 (6 bases). V was cut by 4 bases and J by 2 bases, with 12 bases left in between. From germline, CDR1 is MNHEY and CDR2 SMNVEV (reference sequence). This CDR3 spans 14 amino acids. The CDR3 reads CASSSPGTTYEQYF. In DNA, the CDR3 is TGTGCCAGCAGTTCTCCCGGGACAACCTACGAGCAGTACTTC.

This clonotype was observed a few times. J is TRBJ1-4 and V is TRBV6-4; D is possibly TRBD1 (5 bases). CDR3 length: 13 amino acids. Trimming shortened V by 5 bases and J by 5 bases, and 9 bases separated the two germline ends. From germline, CDR1 is MRHNA and CDR2 SNTAGT. The CDR3 region is CASSRQSNEKLFF. CDR3 DNA sequence: TGTGCCAGCAGTCGACAGTCCAATGAAAAACTGTTTTTT.

This clonotype was found a few times. CDR3 sequence: CSAREELAKNIQYF. The CDR3 coding sequence is TGCAGTGCTAGGGAGGAGTTAGCCAAAAACATTCAGTACTTC. The chain has TRBV20-1 and TRBJ2-4; tentative D call: TRBD2 (5 bases). Germline V gene data show CDR1 as DFQATT and CDR2 as SNEGSKA (reference sequence). The V gene lost 3 bases and the J gene lost 0 bases, with 9 bases spanning the gap. This CDR3 contains 14 residues.

The gene calls are TRBV12-3 or TRBV12-4 and TRBJ1-3, with TRBD1 matching 7 bases. Trimming at V came to 7 bases and at J to 0 bases, leaving 6 bases not matched to a gene. The CDR3 totals 15 residues. The CDR3 region has the DNA TGTGCCAGCATTCCAGGGGGAACCTCTGGAAACACCATATATTTT. This sequence encodes CASIPGGTSGNTIYF.

A remark on this clonotype: It is unclear where the CDR3 begins or ends on the DNA, so no DNA is shown, and the CDR3 is as TCRdb lists it. Here the CDR3 reads CASSKESVGRGSTDTQYF. The genes are TRBV21-1 and TRBJ2-3; the table's TRBD1 call for D was not verified on the DNA. TRBV21-1 is marked as a pseudogene. With termini counted, the CDR3 has 18 amino acids.

V is TRBV15 and J is TRBJ1-3; unclear D gene. CDR1 is LNHNV and CDR2 is YYDKDF in the germline V gene (reference sequence). This CDR3 spans 15 amino acids. Trimming shortened V by 3 bases and J by 0 bases, and 9 bases separated the two germline ends. The CDR3 is CATSSSGVSGNTIYF. The DNA of the CDR3 is TGTGCCACCAGCAGCTCAGGTGTCTCTGGAAACACCATATATTTT.

This clonotype was picked up a small number of times. The chain joins TRBV6-6 to TRBJ1-5, with D possibly being TRBD1 (6 bases). V dropped 2 bases and J dropped 1 base, with 12 bases sitting between them. This CDR3 contains 16 residues. Germline V CDR1 and CDR2: MNHNY, SVGAGI (reference sequence). The CDR3 region is CASSYDGGLSNQPQHF. DNA of the CDR3: TGTGCCAGCAGTTACGACGGGGGGCTGAGCAATCAGCCCCAGCATTTT.

This clonotype showed up just a few times. This rearrangement joins TRBV2 to TRBJ2-3; 7 bases fit TRBD2. The CDR3 consists of 14 residues. Germline V gene data show CDR1 as SNHLY and CDR2 as FYNNEI. Unmatched junction bases numbered 7, after V lost 6 bases and J lost 4 bases. The CDR3 is CASRPGLPPDTQYF. CDR3 in DNA: TGTGCCAGCAGACCGGGACTACCCCCAGATACGCAGTATTTT.